This TCR beta chain was captured by sequencing in a study of OX40 agonist ivuxolimab in advanced cancers. Regarding the study in general: Ivuxolimab, which targeted the costimulatory receptor OX40 (CD134), was an agonistic, fully human IgG2 monoclonal antibody. The dose-escalation cohort was roughly 83% male with a mean age of 60 years, ranging from about 23 to 85. Three dose-escalation patients achieved partial responses, one with hepatocellular carcinoma and two with cutaneous melanoma. Intravenous ivuxolimab was administered to patients every 2 weeks at six dose levels: 0.01, 0.1, 0.3, 1.5, 3 and 10 mg/kg. Peripheral TCRbeta sequencing aimed to test whether ivuxolimab altered TCR sequence diversity and caused clonal T-cell expansion. Prior anti-PD-1, anti-PD-L1 or anti-CTLA-4 therapy was permitted, and checkpoint inhibitors had been received by roughly 40% of dose-escalation patients. Of the approximately 50 dose-escalation patients, hepatocellular carcinoma was present in approximately 20, melanoma in around 15, renal cell carcinoma in 9 and head and neck cancer in 9. The paper covers the monotherapy dose-escalation part of the phase I ivuxolimab trial, which included N of about 50 patients. The research as a whole found: Low levels of normalized T-cell clonal expansion were also seen in some patients who did not respond. The antigen specificity of the peripheral T cells that underwent clonal expansion was not determined. After ivuxolimab, more expanded clones were found on average in CD8+ T cells than in CD4+ T cells. Partial responders in the 0.1-3.0 mg/kg groups had among the lowest normalized peripheral clonal expansion, especially among CD8+ T cells. Clonal expansion of both CD4+ and CD8+ blood T cells was observed from baseline to week 6 at doses 0.1 to 3.0 mg/kg.

Comment on this clone: Its target antigen remains unknown. Within one base of it there is no much larger clone, and no base qualities were kept.

Trimming at the junction amounts to 5 bases on V and 0 bases on J, and the germline ends lie 13 bases apart. As encoded in the germline V gene, CDR1 is MNHGY while CDR2 is SVAAGI. From its cysteine to its phenylalanine, the CDR3 spans 15 amino acids. The sequence is cut down to CDR3 DNA, 45 bases in frame from base 1. Genomic DNA was extracted from sorted cells for sequencing of the TCRbeta CDR3 region. TCRbeta CDR3 regions were sequenced using the immunoSEQ Assay. Entries here come from immuneACCESS through TCRdb and include only in-frame sequences with V and J called. Some clones fail to appear in such tables; in the studies checked, an unresolved V gene covers under half of the shortfall, and the cause of the remainder is unknown. Here the sample has about 10,000 clones; roughly two thirds occur a single time. The ten biggest clones cover around 46% of the sample. The trial excluded patients who had a history of autoimmune disease or were on systemic immunosuppression. Peripheral blood for TCR sequencing was collected from all dose cohorts at baseline, on cycle 4 day 1, and on cycle 7 day 1. The samples were drawn from a first-in-human, open-label, multicenter phase I dose-escalation trial of ivuxolimab. Adults with locally advanced or metastatic melanoma, renal cell carcinoma, hepatocellular carcinoma or head and neck squamous cell carcinoma were enrolled in the trial. Before TCR sequencing, CD4+ T cells and CD8+ T cells were sorted from peripheral blood as separate populations.

This TCR derives from an adult with an advanced solid tumor such as melanoma, head and neck, liver or kidney cancer. The starting material was CD4+ or CD8+ T cells sorted from blood, obtained in a trial of the OX40 agonist ivuxolimab. The chain is made from TRBV6-9 and TRBJ1-1; the D gene cannot be resolved reliably. The DNA sequence is given as TGTGCCAGCAGTCCCCTTTCGGGATTGAACACTGAAGCTTTCTTT. Translated, it gives CASSPLSGLNTEAFF.